The source of this T cell receptor (beta chain) is a study of blood T cell repertoires in COVID-19. At the level of the study: Acute and convalescent COVID-19 samples came from the United States, Italy and Spain. Sources were T cells, B-cell-depleted T cells, or PBMCs; the material itself was cDNA or gDNA.

This clone has only one observation. Germline-derived CDR1 and CDR2 are SGHAT and FQNNGV. V shed 0 bases and J shed 1 base, with 17 bases lying between them. This CDR3 contains 18 residues. In the authors' methods: Scientists estimated how many nucleated cells there were by amplifying reference gene primers. Here immunoSEQ multiplex PCR was the method, and the copy in TCRdb shows in-frame clones only, minus some. V, J and clone size are taken as reported in that table, and D and trimming were inferred from the DNA itself. The table shows approximately 83,000 clones, with 85% occurring only once. The TCR was taken from a man aged 45 to 65 with acute or convalescent COVID-19. Sequenced: peripheral blood. This chain connects TRBV11-2 to TRBJ2-3; maybe TRBD2 (7 bases). The CDR3 protein is CASSLDPRGGWGTDTQYF. DNA for the CDR3: TGTGCCAGCAGCTTAGATCCGAGGGGGGGCTGGGGCACAGATACGCAGTATTTT.